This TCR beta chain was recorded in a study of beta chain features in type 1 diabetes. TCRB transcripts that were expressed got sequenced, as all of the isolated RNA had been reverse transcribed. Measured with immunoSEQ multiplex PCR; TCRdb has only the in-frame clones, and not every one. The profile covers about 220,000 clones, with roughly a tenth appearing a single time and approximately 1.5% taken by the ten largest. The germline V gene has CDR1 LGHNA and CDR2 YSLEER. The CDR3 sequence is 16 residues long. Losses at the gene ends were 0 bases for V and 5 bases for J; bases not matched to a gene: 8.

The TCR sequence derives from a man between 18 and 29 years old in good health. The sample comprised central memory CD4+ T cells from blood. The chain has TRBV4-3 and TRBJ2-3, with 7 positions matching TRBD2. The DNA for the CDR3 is TGCGCCAGCAGCCAAGATCGTGCGGGAGTGCTAGATACGCAGTATTTT. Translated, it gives CASSQDRAGVLDTQYF.